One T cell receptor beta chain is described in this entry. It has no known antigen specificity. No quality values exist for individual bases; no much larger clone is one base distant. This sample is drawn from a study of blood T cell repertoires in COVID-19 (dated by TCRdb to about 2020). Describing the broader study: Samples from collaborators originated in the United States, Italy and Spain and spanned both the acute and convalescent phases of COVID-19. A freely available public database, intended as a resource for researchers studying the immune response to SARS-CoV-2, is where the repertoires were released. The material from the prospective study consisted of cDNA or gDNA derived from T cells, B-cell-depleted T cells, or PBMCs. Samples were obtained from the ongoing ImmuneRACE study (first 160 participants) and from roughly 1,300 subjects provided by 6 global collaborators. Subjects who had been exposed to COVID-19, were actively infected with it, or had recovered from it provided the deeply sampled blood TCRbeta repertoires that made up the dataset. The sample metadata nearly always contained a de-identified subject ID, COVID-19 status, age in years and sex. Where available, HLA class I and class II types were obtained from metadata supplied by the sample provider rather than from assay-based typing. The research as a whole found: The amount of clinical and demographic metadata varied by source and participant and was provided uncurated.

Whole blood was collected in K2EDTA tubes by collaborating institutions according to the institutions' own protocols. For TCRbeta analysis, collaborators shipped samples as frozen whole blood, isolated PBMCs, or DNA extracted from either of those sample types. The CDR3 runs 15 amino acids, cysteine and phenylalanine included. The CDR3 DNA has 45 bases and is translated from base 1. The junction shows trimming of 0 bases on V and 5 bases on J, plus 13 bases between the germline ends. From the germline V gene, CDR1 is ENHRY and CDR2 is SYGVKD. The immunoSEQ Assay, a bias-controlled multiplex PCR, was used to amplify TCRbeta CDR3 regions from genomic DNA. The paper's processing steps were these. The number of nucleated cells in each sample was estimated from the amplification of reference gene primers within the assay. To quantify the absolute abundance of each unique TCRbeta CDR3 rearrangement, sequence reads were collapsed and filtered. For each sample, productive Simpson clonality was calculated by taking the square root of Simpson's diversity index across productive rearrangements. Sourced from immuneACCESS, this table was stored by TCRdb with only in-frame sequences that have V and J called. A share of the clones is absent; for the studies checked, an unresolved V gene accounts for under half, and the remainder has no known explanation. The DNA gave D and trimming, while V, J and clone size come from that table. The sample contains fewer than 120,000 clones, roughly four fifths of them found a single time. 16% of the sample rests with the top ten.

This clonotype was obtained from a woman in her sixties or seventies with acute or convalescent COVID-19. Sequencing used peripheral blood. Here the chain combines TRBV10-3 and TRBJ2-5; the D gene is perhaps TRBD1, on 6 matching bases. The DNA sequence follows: TGTGCCATCAGTGAGTCGACAGGCGATAAGGAGACCCAGTACTTC. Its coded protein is CAISESTGDKETQYF.